These 15 T cell receptor beta chains were all obtained from the same sample, sequenced in a study of blood T cell repertoires in COVID-19. Assay used: immunoSEQ multiplex PCR; TCRdb lists only in-frame clones, some missing. The table shows around 250,000 clones, with approximately 86% occurring only once. Sequencing was carried out using peripheral blood. The receptors were sampled from a human donor in a cohort sampled during active COVID-19.

V is TRBV7-3 and J is TRBJ2-1; 8 bases align to TRBD2. The CDR3 has 15 residues. V dropped 3 bases and J dropped 4; count of bases not matched to a gene: 5. The germline V gene encodes CDR1 SGHTA and CDR2 FQGTGA. CDR3 bases: TGTGCCAGCAGCTTGGATCGGGAGGGGTACAATGAGCAGTTCTTC. This encodes CASSLDREGYNEQFF.

The V and J genes are TRBV4-3 and TRBJ1-5, with D tentatively TRBD1 (5 bases). V lost 1 base to trimming and J lost 4 bases, with 26 bases between them. The CDR3 is made up of 20 amino acids. Germline lookup yields CDR1 LGHNA and CDR2 YSLEER. The CDR3 DNA is TGCGCCAGCAGCCAAGTTCATCGACAGTTCCCTGTATTCTGGAATCAGCCCCAGCATTTT. Its protein product is CASSQVHRQFPVFWNQPQHF.

This clone was observed once. This chain connects TRBV4-1 to TRBJ2-1; D gene unclear. The CDR3 consists of 13 residues. V was pared by 0 bases and J by 7 bases, with 7 bases between. Per germline, CDR1 MGHRA and CDR2 YSYEKL. DNA of the CDR3: TGCGCCAGCAGCCAAGATCTGGAGAATGAGCAGTTCTTC. It translates to CASSQDLENEQFF.

As DNA, the CDR3 is TGTGCCAGCAGCTTGAACTCCGGGACAGGGACTTACAATGAGCAGTTCTTC. This gives the protein CASSLNSGTGTYNEQFF. The chain combines TRBV7-9 with TRBJ2-1; 9 positions match TRBD1. This CDR3 contains 17 residues. V was clipped by 3 bases and J by 4 bases; unmatched bases: 10. Germline V CDR1 and CDR2: SEHNR, FQNEAQ (reference sequence).

The CDR3 nucleotides are TGTGCCAGCAGTGTCCCGGACAGGGGGTCCTACGAGCAGTACTTC. Amino acids: CASSVPDRGSYEQYF. The chain has TRBV6-4 and TRBJ2-7; 10 nucleotides match TRBD1. The CDR3 is made up of 15 amino acids. Germline V lookup: CDR1 MRHNA, CDR2 SNTAGT. The ends lost 4 bases at V and 1 base at J; junction bases unmatched: 4.

CDR3 DNA: TGTGCCAGCAGTTTAGACAGGGGGCTTGCTTATGAGTATGGCTACACCTTC. Encoded protein: CASSLDRGLAYEYGYTF. The V and J genes are TRBV28 and TRBJ1-2, with TRBD1 matching 10 bases. This CDR3 is 17 amino acids long. Looked up from germline, CDR1 is MDHEN and CDR2 is SYDVKM. The V segment lost 2 bases and the J segment 5 bases; nucleotides outside the gene matches: 11.

This sequence joins TRBV18 and TRBJ2-1, with D possibly matching TRBD1 (5 bases). Trimming shortened V by 4 bases and J by 0 bases, and 10 bases separated the two germline ends. This CDR3 has 15 residues. Germline-derived CDR1 and CDR2 are KGHSH and LQKENI. The CDR3 coding sequence is TGTGCCAGCTCACTGGACATAAGCTCCTACAATGAGCAGTTCTTC. This translates into CASSLDISSYNEQFF.

The chain combines TRBV24-1 with TRBJ2-7; tentative D call: TRBD2 (5 bases). This CDR3 has 14 amino acids. The V and J ends lost 8 bases and 0 bases respectively, with 13 bases between them. The germline gives CDR1 KGHDR, CDR2 SFDVKD. The CDR3 coding sequence is TGTGCCACCATCCGCCCGGGGAGCTCCTACGAGCAGTACTTC. Translated, it gives CATIRPGSSYEQYF.

The rearrangement joins TRBV5-1 to TRBJ1-2, with a possible D match to TRBD1 (5 bases). The CDR3 has 14 amino acids. The V and J ends lost 0 bases and 5 bases respectively, with 11 bases between them. CDR1 is SGHRS, CDR2 YFSETQ, per germline. The CDR3 nucleotides are TGCGCCAGCAGCTTGGATCTGGGGGGATATGGCTACACCTTC. Translation: CASSLDLGGYGYTF.

The chain has TRBV28 and TRBJ1-1; D is perhaps TRBD1 (5 bases). The germline V gene encodes CDR1 MDHEN and CDR2 SYDVKM. This CDR3 is built from 12 residues. The V end lost 6 bases, the J end lost 8 bases, and 13 bases lay between the germline ends. CDR3 protein: CASSLGPDEAFF. DNA of the CDR3: TGTGCCAGCAGCCTGGGGCCGGACGAAGCTTTCTTT.

The chain has TRBV5-1 and TRBJ2-7; D is perhaps TRBD2 (6 bases). The V end was cut by 2 bases, the J end by 3 bases, with 12 bases between. The CDR3 is made up of 14 amino acids. The germline gives CDR1 SGHRS, CDR2 YFSETQ. CDR3 in DNA: TGCGCCAGCAGCTTCTCCGGGACTGTCTACGAGCAGTACTTC. This gives the protein CASSFSGTVYEQYF.

In its sample, this clone was seen once. The rearrangement joins TRBV7-9 to TRBJ2-1; TRBD2 aligns across 13 bases. Germline CDR1 SEHNR, CDR2 FQNEAQ (reference sequence). With V trimmed by 5 bases and J by 4 bases, 11 bases remained unmatched. The CDR3 covers 18 residues. The CDR3, as DNA: TGTGCCAGCAGCCCAGGGACTAGCGGGGATTTCTTTTACAATGAGCAGTTCTTC. Translation gives CASSPGTSGDFFYNEQFF.

J is TRBJ2-7 and V is TRBV7-9, with 12 bases identical to TRBD2. With 5 bases clipped from V and 2 bases from J, the junction kept 4 bases outside the gene matches. Germline loops: CDR1 SEHNR, CDR2 FQNEAQ (reference sequence). This CDR3 region has 15 residues. The CDR3, as DNA: TGTGCCAGCAGCCTGACTAGCGGGAGCACCTACGAGCAGTACTTC. Translation: CASSLTSGSTYEQYF.

The V call is TRBV28, the J call TRBJ1-3; 7 bases map to TRBD1. The CDR3 covers 18 residues. V gave up 5 bases and J gave up 0 bases; unmatched junction bases: 13. The V gene's germline CDR1 is MDHEN and CDR2 SYDVKM. CDR3 region: CASSKLRDRDPSGNTIYF. As DNA, the CDR3 is TGTGCCAGCAGTAAACTCCGGGACAGAGACCCCTCTGGAAACACCATATATTTT.

The rearrangement joins TRBV2 to TRBJ1-1, with 9 bases lining up with TRBD1. The length of the CDR3 is 14 residues. The V and J ends lost 5 bases and 1 base, in that order; junction bases with no gene match: 2. Germline CDR1 is SNHLY and CDR2 is FYNNEI. The CDR3 here is CASSTGGRNTEAFF. The CDR3 region has the DNA TGTGCCAGCAGTACAGGGGGCCGGAACACTGAAGCTTTCTTT.